This T cell receptor (beta chain) was identified in a study of PD-L1 blockade in urothelial cancer. About the study: At 6 weeks and at 3 weeks (second dose) after treatment start, blood was analyzed. When blood samples were assessed, the median T cell count was some 150,000.

Synthetic spike-ins, TCR analog templates, were added into each PCR. Using immunoSEQ multiplex PCR, the repertoire was profiled, and TCRdb retains in-frame clones only, with some absent. Of approximately 79,000 clones detected, approximately 86% appear once; the ten largest clones hold roughly 6.1%. The ends lost 1 base at V and 4 bases at J; junction bases unmatched: 8. Germline CDR1 is SNHLY and CDR2 is FYNNEI. The CDR3 spans 17 residues. The chain recombines TRBV2 with TRBJ2-5, with 11 bases matching TRBD2. Specimen: PBMCs, collected around atezolizumab (anti-PD-L1) treatment. This receptor was identified in a woman between 70 and 85 years old with urothelial cancer. The DNA for the CDR3 is TGTGCCAGCAGTGAAGGAGAGATAGCGGGGGGGCGAGAGACCCAGTACTTC. As protein: CASSEGEIAGGRETQYF.